This TCR beta chain was captured in a study of T cell responses to AZD1222 COVID-19 vaccine. A remark on this clone: Antigen unknown.

Some clones are missing from TCRdb's copy, which holds only in-frame ones; the method was immunoSEQ multiplex PCR. The sample includes about 160,000 clones, roughly nine tenths of them seen just once. Overall study findings and caveats: Baseline seropositivity occurred in only six AZD1222 recipients.

The CDR3 spans 16 residues. Germline CDR1 is MDHEN and CDR2 is SYDVKM. V was trimmed by 6 bases and J by 3 bases, leaving 21 bases between them. The genes are TRBV28 and TRBJ2-7; tentatively, D is TRBD1 or TRBD2 (5 bases each). The sample was peripheral blood, taken on day 0 of AZD1222 vaccination. This TCR was recovered from an adult in good health. In DNA form, the CDR3 reads TGTGCCAGCAGCTGGGGAGATCTGGGGCCAAGCTACGAGCAGTACTTC. This translates into CASSWGDLGPSYEQYF.